This TCR beta chain stems from a study of control samples from healthy donors and cancer patients. Data came from immunoSEQ multiplex PCR; TCRdb stores just in-frame clones and leaves some out. The table has more than 50,000 clones, about 96% seen once. In germline, CDR1 is SGDLS, CDR2 YYNGEE. The V gene lost 3 bases and the J gene lost 9 bases, with 25 bases spanning the gap. The CDR3 is 17 residues long. As for this clone: Other nucleotide sequences from this sample produce the same CDR3.

The sequence was collected from a woman aged 18-30 years in good health. Sequenced: blood. The rearrangement uses TRBV9 and TRBJ2-1; TRBD1 is a possible D gene (8 bases). CDR3 coding DNA: TGTGCCAGCAGCGAAACTAGGCCAAACAGGGGGGGTCGTGAGCAGTTCTTC. This gives the protein CASSETRPNRGGREQFF. Full variable domain (rest looked up from reference TRBV9 and TRBJ2-1): DSGVTQTPKHLITATGQRVTLRCSPRSGDLSVYWYQQSLDQGLQFLIQYYNGEERAKGNILERFSAQQFPDLHSELNLSSLELGDSALYFCASSETRPNRGGREQFFGPGTRLTVL.